One T cell receptor (beta chain) is described in this entry. What it binds is unknown. This entry comes from a study of T cell responses to AZD1222 COVID-19 vaccine. Study-wide findings and caveats: A reported finding is that nearly half of spike-specific TCRs target unmutated variant regions.

Generated by immunoSEQ multiplex PCR, the TCRdb table keeps only in-frame clones and is missing some. The sample lists some 140,000 clones, over 90% occurring once. The V and J ends lost 2 bases and 8 bases respectively, with 10 bases between them. The germline V gene has CDR1 WNHNN and CDR2 SYGVQD (reference sequence). The CDR3 runs 13 residues. The chain joins TRBV10-1 to TRBJ2-4; D gene ambiguous. The receptor was derived from an adult in good health. Here the sequenced sample was peripheral blood, taken on day 0 of AZD1222 vaccination. CDR3 amino acids: CASSEGSQDIQYF. In DNA form, the CDR3 reads TGCGCCAGCAGTGAGGGGTCCCAGGACATTCAGTACTTC.